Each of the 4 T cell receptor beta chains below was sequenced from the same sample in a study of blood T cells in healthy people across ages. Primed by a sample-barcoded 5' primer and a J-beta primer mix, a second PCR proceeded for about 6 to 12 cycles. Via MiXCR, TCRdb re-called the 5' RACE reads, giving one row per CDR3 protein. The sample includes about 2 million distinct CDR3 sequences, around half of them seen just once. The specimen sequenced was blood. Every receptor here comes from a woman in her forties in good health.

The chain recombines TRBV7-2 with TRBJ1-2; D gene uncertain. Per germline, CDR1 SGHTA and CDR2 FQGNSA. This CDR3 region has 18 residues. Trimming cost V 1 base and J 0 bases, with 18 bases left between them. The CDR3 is CASSLVGSIVVPNYGYTF. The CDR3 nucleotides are TGTGCCAGCAGCTTAGTGGGTAGTATTGTCGTCCCTAACTATGGCTACACCTTC. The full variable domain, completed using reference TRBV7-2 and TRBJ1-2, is GAGVSQSPSNKVTEKGKDVELRCDPISGHTALYWYRQSLGQGLEFLIYFQGNSAPDKSGLPSDRFSAERTGGSVSTLTIQRTQQEDSAVYLCASSLVGSIVVPNYGYTFGSGTRLTVV.

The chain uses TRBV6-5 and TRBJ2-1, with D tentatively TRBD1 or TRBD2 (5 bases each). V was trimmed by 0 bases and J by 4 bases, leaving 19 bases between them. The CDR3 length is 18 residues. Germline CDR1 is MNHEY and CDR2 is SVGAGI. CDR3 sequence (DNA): TGTGCCAGCAGTTACTCGAGTGTCCGGGGCGTACGGTACAATGAGCAGTTCTTC. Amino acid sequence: CASSYSSVRGVRYNEQFF.

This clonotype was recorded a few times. The DNA for the CDR3 is TGTGCCAGCAGCCCCCCGGGGCGGCGCCAAGAGACCCAGTACTTC. Protein sequence: CASSPPGRRQETQYF. This chain uses TRBV7-2 with TRBJ2-5; D may be TRBD1 or TRBD2 (5 bases each). Germline V gene lookup returns CDR1 SGHTA and CDR2 FQGNSA. This CDR3 is built from 15 residues. Trimming shortened V by 5 bases and J by 1 base, and 14 bases separated the two germline ends.

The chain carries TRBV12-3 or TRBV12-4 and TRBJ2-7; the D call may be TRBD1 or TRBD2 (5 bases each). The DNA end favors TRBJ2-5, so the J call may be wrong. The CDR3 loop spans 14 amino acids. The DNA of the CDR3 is TGTGCCAGTTTGGGGACCCCAAGGGCCGAGACCCAGTACTTC. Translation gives CASLGTPRAETQYF.